This record looks at one T cell receptor beta chain sequence and its context. These data originate in a study of blood T cell repertoires in COVID-19. Looking at the study overall: Material from acute and convalescent COVID-19 was sourced from the United States, Italy and Spain. PBMCs, B-cell-depleted T cells, or T cells were the source of the cDNA or gDNA that made up the material.

Looked up from germline, CDR1 is GTSNPN and CDR2 is SVGIG (reference sequence). Trimming stripped 0 bases from V and 0 bases from J, with 9 bases between. The CDR3 contains 15 residues. Per the study methods: Cell counts per sample came from amplifying reference gene primers. The protocol was immunoSEQ multiplex PCR, while the TCRdb copy is restricted to in-frame clones and leaves out a portion. V and J calls and clone size come straight from that table; D and trimming were deduced from the DNA. The repertoire holds more than 120,000 clones, with approximately 90% as singletons. The sequenced sample was peripheral blood. The chain combines TRBV30 with TRBJ1-5; no clear D. The receptor comes from a woman aged 45 to 65 with acute or convalescent COVID-19. CDR3 in DNA: TGTGCCTGGAGTGTGGAGCGGTATAGCAATCAGCCCCAGCATTTT. It encodes CAWSVERYSNQPQHF.